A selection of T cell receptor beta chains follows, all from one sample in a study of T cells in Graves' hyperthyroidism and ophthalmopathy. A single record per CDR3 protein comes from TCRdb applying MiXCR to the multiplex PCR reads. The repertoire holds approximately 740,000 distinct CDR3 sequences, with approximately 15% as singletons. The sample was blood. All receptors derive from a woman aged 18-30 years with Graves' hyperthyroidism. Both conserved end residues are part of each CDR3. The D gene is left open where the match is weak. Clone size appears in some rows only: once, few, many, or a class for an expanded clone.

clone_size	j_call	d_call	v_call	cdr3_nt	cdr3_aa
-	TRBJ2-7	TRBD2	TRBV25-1	TGTGCCAGCAGTACCCGTGGGGGAACTAGCGGGAGAAACGAGCAGTACTTC	CASSTRGGTSGRNEQYF
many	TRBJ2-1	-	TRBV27	TGTGCCAGCAGATCCCTAGGGGGTGAGCAGTTCTTC	CASRSLGGEQFF
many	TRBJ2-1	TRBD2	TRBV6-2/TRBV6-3	TGTGCCAGCAGTTGGGGACTAGCGATCTACAATGAGCAGTTCTTC	CASSWGLAIYNEQFF
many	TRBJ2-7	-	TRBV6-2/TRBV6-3	TGTGCCAGCAGTTACCGCGGTTCTGGAGAGCAGTACTTC	CASSYRGSGEQYF
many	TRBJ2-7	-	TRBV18	TGTGCCAGCTCACCATCCGGGGTTCCCTACGAGCAGTACTTC	CASSPSGVPYEQYF
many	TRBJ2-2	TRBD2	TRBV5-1	TGCGCCAGCAGCTTGACTAGCGGGAGGGCCGCCGGGGAGCTGTTTTTT	CASSLTSGRAAGELFF
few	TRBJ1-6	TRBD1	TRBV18	TGTGCCAGCTCTTTCATCCCCCCGGGACAGGGGAATTCACCCCTCCACTTT	CASSFIPPGQGNSPLHF
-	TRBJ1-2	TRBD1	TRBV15	TGTGCCACCAGCAAACAGACAGGGCACTATGGCTACACCTTC	CATSKQTGHYGYTF
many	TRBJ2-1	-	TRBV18	TGTGCCAGCTCACAGGGAATAGGAACCTACAATGAGCAGTTCTTC	CASSQGIGTYNEQFF
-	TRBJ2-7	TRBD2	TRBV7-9	TGTGCCAGCAGCTCCCGGACTAGCGGAGACGGAGAGCAGTACTTC	CASSSRTSGDGEQYF
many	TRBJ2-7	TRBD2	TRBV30	TGTGCCTGGAGTCCCGGGACTAGCGCCATAGGGGAGCAGTACTTC	CAWSPGTSAIGEQYF
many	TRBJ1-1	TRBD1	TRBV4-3	TGCGCCAGCAGCCAAATTGACAGGGGGAACACTGAAGCTTTCTTT	CASSQIDRGNTEAFF
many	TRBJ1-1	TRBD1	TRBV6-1	TGTGCCAGCAGTGACTACAGCTCATACAGGGGGACCTCTATGAACACTGAAGCTTTCTTT	CASSDYSSYRGTSMNTEAFF
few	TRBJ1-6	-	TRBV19	TGTGCCAGTAGTGCACAGGTTGGCAGGTCACCCCTCCACTTT	CASSAQVGRSPLHF